A single sample is the source of the 19 T cell receptor beta chains below, sequenced in a study of T cells after somatic rescue of genetic block. Sequencing was performed with immunoSEQ multiplex PCR; in TCRdb, only in-frame clones are kept and a portion is missing. The sample has approximately 100,000 clones; around 89% are singletons. Source material: peripheral blood mononuclear cells (PBMCs). These receptors came from a woman aged 18-29 years.

V usage is TRBV9 and J usage is TRBJ1-1; no reliable D call. The CDR3 length is 13 residues. The V and J ends lost 2 bases and 4 bases respectively, with 9 bases between them. The germline gives CDR1 SGDLS, CDR2 YYNGEE. The CDR3 DNA reads as TGTGCCAGCAGCGTTGTAGGGTCCACTGAAGCTTTCTTT. Its translation is CASSVVGSTEAFF.

V and J are TRBV21-1 and TRBJ2-1; TRBD2 reflects the table's D call only, with no check against the DNA. TRBV21-1 corresponds to a pseudogene. The CDR3 contains 15 residues. CDR3 nucleotides: TGTGCCAGCAGCAAAGGGGGACTAGCGGGTGATGAGCAGTTCTTC. Amino acid sequence: CASSKGGLAGDEQFF.

This CDR3 reads CAIKPVPNEKLFF. The CDR3 region has the DNA TGTGCCATCAAGCCCGTCCCGAATGAAAAACTGTTTTTT. The rearrangement uses TRBV10-3 and TRBJ1-4; D not resolved. The CDR3 contains 13 residues. V lost 7 bases to trimming and J lost 5 bases, with 11 bases between them. Germline CDR1 and CDR2: ENHRY and SYGVKD.

J is TRBJ2-7 and V is TRBV29-1; either TRBD1 or TRBD2 may fit D (5 bases each). Germline assignment: CDR1 SQVTM and CDR2 ANQGSEA. Trimming pared 6 bases from V and 0 bases from J, leaving 21 bases between. The CDR3 loop spans 16 amino acids. CDR3 in DNA: TGCAGCGTGGGTGGACTGAAGCAGGACAACTCCTACGAGCAGTACTTC. Protein sequence: CSVGGLKQDNSYEQYF.

The genes are TRBV4-3 and TRBJ2-7; D is possibly TRBD2 (6 bases). This CDR3 has 17 residues. Trimming removed 0 bases from V and 1 base from J, with 16 bases in between. From germline, CDR1 is LGHNA and CDR2 YSLEER. CDR3 in amino acids: CASSQDARLGGSYEQYF. The CDR3 region has the DNA TGCGCCAGCAGCCAAGACGCTCGACTAGGAGGTTCCTACGAGCAGTACTTC.

The rearrangement links TRBV2 to TRBJ2-7; D not resolved. V dropped 6 bases and J dropped 4 bases, with 10 bases sitting between them. Germline V gene lookup returns CDR1 SNHLY and CDR2 FYNNEI. The CDR3 contains 12 residues. This CDR3 reads CASRLDTYEQYF. CDR3 sequence (DNA): TGTGCCAGCAGGCTTGACACATACGAGCAGTACTTC.

The chain employs TRBV5-1 and TRBJ2-7; D is unresolved. CDR3 length equals 14 residues. Germline values: CDR1 SGHRS, CDR2 YFSETQ. The V end lost 4 bases, the J end lost 4 bases, and 15 bases lay between the germline ends. The CDR3 region has the DNA TGCGCCAGCAGCCCTGGGATCACAGATTACGAGCAGTACTTC. Its protein is CASSPGITDYEQYF.

The V call is TRBV7-9, the J call TRBJ1-1; D is unresolved. This CDR3 is built from 11 residues. The germline V gene has CDR1 SEHNR and CDR2 FQNEAQ (reference sequence). V lost 9 bases to trimming and J lost 5 bases, with 10 bases between them. CDR3 sequence reads: CARGRGTEAFF. For the CDR3, the DNA is TGTGCCAGGGGAAGAGGAACTGAAGCTTTCTTT.

The V and J genes are TRBV2 and TRBJ2-3; 13 nucleotides match TRBD2. The V segment lost 5 bases and the J segment 4 bases; nucleotides outside the gene matches: 15. The CDR3 is 19 amino acids. In germline, CDR1 is SNHLY, CDR2 FYNNEI. The CDR3 region is CASSYIRTSGSNTADTQYF. Here the CDR3 DNA reads TGTGCCAGCAGTTACATCCGGACTAGCGGGAGCAATACGGCAGATACGCAGTATTTT.

This clone was found once. The gene calls are TRBV5-1 and TRBJ2-1; 8 nucleotides align to TRBD2. This CDR3 region has 15 residues. Germline loops: CDR1 SGHRS, CDR2 YFSETQ. V was clipped by 4 bases and J by 6 bases; unmatched bases: 9. The CDR3 DNA reads as TGCGCCAGCAGCCCCGGGACTAGGTCCATCAATGAGCAGTTCTTC. This encodes CASSPGTRSINEQFF.

This chain joins TRBV27 and TRBJ2-7; D is perhaps TRBD2 (6 bases). The V and J ends lost 2 bases and 7 bases respectively, with 24 bases between them. The CDR3 consists of 17 residues. Germline-derived CDR1 and CDR2 are MNHEY and SMNVEV (reference sequence). DNA for the CDR3: TGTGCCAGCAGTTTAAGGGCGTCGGGGCGGGGCGACTGGGAGCAGTACTTC. It specifies CASSLRASGRGDWEQYF.

The rearrangement joins TRBV28 to TRBJ2-5; 7 bases are shared with TRBD1. V shed 6 bases and J 4 bases; nucleotides not matched to a gene: 8. The CDR3 is 14 amino acids. Germline CDR1 reads MDHEN; CDR2 reads SYDVKM. The CDR3 DNA follows: TGTGCCAGCAGGGGCAGGGGGAATGGAGAGACCCAGTACTTC. As protein: CASRGRGNGETQYF.

The table lists this clone with a count of one. This chain joins TRBV7-9 and TRBJ2-1; 10 bases are a match to TRBD2. The CDR3 spans 16 residues. Trimming at V came to 3 bases and at J to 6 bases, leaving 8 bases not matched to a gene. Germline values: CDR1 SEHNR, CDR2 FQNEAQ (reference sequence). In DNA form, the CDR3 reads TGTGCCAGCAGCTTGTATAGCGGGAGGAGACCCAATGAGCAGTTCTTC. Translation gives CASSLYSGRRPNEQFF.

The V call is TRBV30, the J call TRBJ2-4; perhaps TRBD1 as D (6 bases). The CDR3 length is 16 residues. Germline CDR1 and CDR2: GTSNPN and SVGIG (reference sequence). V dropped 5 bases and J dropped 1 base, with 18 bases sitting between them. The CDR3 protein is CAWRNPQGTAKNIQYF. The CDR3 DNA is TGTGCCTGGCGTAACCCCCAGGGGACGGCCAAAAACATTCAGTACTTC.

This chain links TRBV10-2 with TRBJ2-1, with 10 bases lining up with TRBD2. CDR1 is WSHSY, CDR2 SAAADI, per germline. The V gene end was trimmed by 3 bases and the J gene end by 8 bases; junction bases not matched to a gene: 7. The CDR3 covers 15 residues. CDR3 sequence (DNA): TGCGCCAGCAGTGACGTAGCGGGAGGAGGCTATGAGCAGTTCTTC. It is translated as CASSDVAGGGYEQFF.

This clone was detected a few times. The chain links TRBV11-3 to TRBJ2-7, with 10 bases lining up with TRBD1. The V and J ends lost 5 bases and 5 bases, in that order; junction bases with no gene match: 6. The CDR3 has 14 residues. CDR1 and CDR2 from the germline V gene are SGHNT and YENEEA. CDR3 sequence reads: CASSGGQGFDEQYF. As DNA, the CDR3 is TGTGCCAGCAGCGGGGGACAGGGGTTCGACGAGCAGTACTTC.

The chain links TRBV18 to TRBJ1-4; D ambiguous. Trimming removed 4 bases at V and 8 bases at J, with 14 bases between. CDR1 is KGHSH, CDR2 LQKENI, per germline. The CDR3 is 14 amino acids. This chain's CDR3 is CASSLLDLGEKLFF. The CDR3 bases are TGTGCCAGCTCACTCCTAGACCTGGGGGAAAAACTGTTTTTT.

J is TRBJ2-1 and V is TRBV15; no firm D call. V was shortened by 6 bases and J by 6 bases, with 15 bases between the two germline ends. The CDR3 extends over 14 amino acids. The germline CDR1 and CDR2 sequences are LNHNV and YYDKDF (reference sequence). CDR3: CATRAGSRVNEQFF. DNA of the CDR3: TGTGCCACCAGGGCCGGCTCTAGGGTCAATGAGCAGTTCTTC.

The chain couples TRBV11-2 to TRBJ2-2; D unclear. The germline V gene encodes CDR1 SGHAT and CDR2 FQNNGV. V was trimmed by 2 bases and J by 4 bases, leaving 5 bases between them. The CDR3 spans 13 residues. DNA of the CDR3: TGTGCCAGCAGCTTATCGATCACCGGGGAGCTGTTTTTT. Protein sequence: CASSLSITGELFF.